The 8 T cell receptor beta chains below were found in one sample sequenced in a study of shared clonotypes between healthy human individuals. Data came from immunoSEQ multiplex PCR; TCRdb stores just in-frame clones and leaves some out. Among hundreds of thousands of clones listed, roughly 95% were seen once. Terminally differentiated effector memory CD45RA+ cells were excluded by CCR7 positive selection of CD45RO-negative cells. The sequenced sample consisted of naive CD8+ T cells sorted from blood. These receptors were obtained from a woman between 25 and 40 years old in good health.

The chain links TRBV2 to TRBJ2-3, with 8 bases lining up with TRBD1. The germline gives CDR1 SNHLY, CDR2 FYNNEI. The CDR3 contains 16 residues. The V and J ends lost 8 bases and 6 bases, in that order; junction bases with no gene match: 16. CDR3 nucleotide sequence: TGTGCCAGCGGGCTACAGGGGGTCGGTCTTTTGGATACGCAGTATTTT. Amino acids: CASGLQGVGLLDTQYF.

The genes are TRBV14 and TRBJ2-3, with no clear D. The V end lost 4 bases, the J end lost 0 bases, and 11 bases lay between the germline ends. Germline CDR1 is SGHDN and CDR2 is FVKESK. The CDR3 has 15 residues. The CDR3: CASSPYPTSTDTQYF. As DNA, the CDR3 is TGTGCCAGCAGCCCTTATCCGACTAGCACAGATACGCAGTATTTT.

The chain is built from TRBV28 and TRBJ2-5, with TRBD2 as a possible D gene (6 bases). The CDR3 length is 16 residues. Deletions cut 2 bases from V and 3 bases from J, with 16 bases between. Germline lookup yields CDR1 MDHEN and CDR2 SYDVKM. The chain's CDR3 is CASSLKGLPKKETQYF. The CDR3 DNA sequence: TGTGCCAGCAGTTTAAAAGGACTACCGAAAAAAGAGACCCAGTACTTC.

The J gene is TRBJ1-1, the V gene TRBV5-4, with D possibly being TRBD1 (5 bases). The length of the CDR3 is 13 residues. Germline V gives CDR1 SGHNT, CDR2 YYREEE (reference sequence). V was trimmed by 4 bases and J by 5 bases, leaving 12 bases between them. The CDR3 DNA reads TGTGCCAGCAGCCTGGACGGGGCGACTGAAGCTTTCTTT. It codes for CASSLDGATEAFF.

The CDR3 reads CASSLDLTEAFF. Here the CDR3 DNA reads TGTGCCAGCAGCTTGGACTTAACTGAAGCTTTCTTT. This sequence joins TRBV5-4 and TRBJ1-1; D gene uncertain. With 0 bases removed from V and 5 bases from J, the gap between germline ends came to 5 bases. Germline V gene data show CDR1 as SGHNT and CDR2 as YYREEE (reference sequence). This CDR3 has 12 residues. Using reference TRBV5-4 and TRBJ1-1 for the parts outside the CDR3, the full variable domain is ETGVTQSPTHLIKTRGQQVTLRCSSQSGHNTVSWYQQALGQGPQFIFQYYREEENGRGNFPPRFSGLQFPNYSSELNVNALELDDSALYLCASSLDLTEAFFGQGTRLTVV.

V is TRBV15 and J is TRBJ1-5, with D possibly TRBD1 on 5 matching bases. Per germline, CDR1 LNHNV and CDR2 YYDKDF (reference sequence). The CDR3 totals 17 residues. The ends were cut back, 0 bases at V and 0 bases at J, with 12 bases in the middle. The CDR3 region has the DNA TGTGCCACCAGCAGAGATGGGACGGGGAATAGCAATCAGCCCCAGCATTTT. Its protein is CATSRDGTGNSNQPQHF.

The chain carries TRBV19 and TRBJ1-4, with D hard to call. V was trimmed by 2 bases and J by 7 bases, leaving 14 bases between them. This CDR3 spans 15 amino acids. Germline CDR1 reads LNHDA; CDR2 reads SQIVND (reference sequence). CDR3: CASSINPGVGEKLFF. The CDR3 DNA is TGTGCCAGTAGTATAAATCCGGGAGTTGGTGAAAAACTGTTTTTT. The complete variable domain, with remaining parts taken from reference TRBV19 and TRBJ1-4, reads DGGITQSPKYLFRKEGQNVTLSCEQNLNHDAMYWYRQDPGQGLRLIYYSQIVNDFQKGDIAEGYSVSREKKESFPLTVTSAQKNPTAFYLCASSINPGVGEKLFFGSGTQLSVL.

The J gene is TRBJ1-2, the V gene TRBV27; 7 bases line up with TRBD1. The J segment lost 7 bases and the V segment lost 0 bases, leaving 2 bases of the junction unmatched. Germline V gives CDR1 MNHEY, CDR2 SMNVEV (reference sequence). The CDR3 has 13 amino acids. This CDR3 reads CASSLSTGFGYTF. CDR3 DNA sequence: TGTGCCAGCAGTTTATCGACAGGGTTTGGCTACACCTTC.